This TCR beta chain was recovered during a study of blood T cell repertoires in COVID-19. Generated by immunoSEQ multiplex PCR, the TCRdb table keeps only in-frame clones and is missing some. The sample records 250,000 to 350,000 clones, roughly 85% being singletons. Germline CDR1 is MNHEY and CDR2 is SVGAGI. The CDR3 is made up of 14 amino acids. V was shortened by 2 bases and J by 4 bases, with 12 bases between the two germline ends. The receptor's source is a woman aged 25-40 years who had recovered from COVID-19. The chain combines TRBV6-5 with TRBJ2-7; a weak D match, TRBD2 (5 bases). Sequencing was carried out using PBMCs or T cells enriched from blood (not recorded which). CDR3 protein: CASSYRARTYEQYF. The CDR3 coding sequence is TGTGCCAGCAGTTACAGGGCCAGGACTTACGAGCAGTACTTC.